The 6 T cell receptor beta chains presented below share a single source sample, sequenced in a study of post-analysis software for immune sequencing data. cDNA libraries of TCR beta carried unique molecular identifiers. TCRdb fed the PCR reads into MiXCR, producing one record per CDR3 protein. The sample includes roughly 650,000 distinct CDR3 sequences, 59% seen only once; the top ten take 11%. No antigen has been identified for these receptors. Whole-study results and caveats: Patients carried five TRBV segments more frequently than controls did, and TRBV5-6, TRBV5-1 and TRBV20-1 were among them.

Sequenced material: blood. The source is a girl aged 2-10 years with multiple sclerosis.

The rearrangement links TRBV20-1 to TRBJ2-7; TRBD2 matches 8 bases. Germline CDR1 DFQATT, CDR2 SNEGSKA (reference sequence). V lost 3 bases and J lost 4; bases outside the gene matches: 5. The CDR3 totals 13 residues. For the CDR3, the DNA is TGCAGTGCTAGGAGAAAGCGGGAGTACGAGCAGTACTTC. This sequence encodes CSARRKREYEQYF.

V is TRBV29-1 and J is TRBJ1-2; D unclear. CDR1 SQVTM and CDR2 ANQGSEA come from the germline V gene. Trimming took 5 bases from V and 2 from J, leaving 12 bases between them. CDR3 size: 13 residues. Here the CDR3 reads CSVTTEGNYGYTF. Written as DNA, the CDR3 is TGCAGCGTTACCACGGAGGGCAACTATGGCTACACCTTC.

Only a few counts were recorded for this clonotype. The chain has TRBV20-1 and TRBJ1-2; D uncertain. The ends were cut back, 0 bases at V and 2 bases at J, with 10 bases in the middle. Germline V gene data show CDR1 as DFQATT and CDR2 as SNEGSKA (reference sequence). CDR3 length: 14 residues. The CDR3 DNA follows: TGCAGTGCTAGAGATCGCCGGGTGAACTATGGCTACACCTTC. Protein: CSARDRRVNYGYTF.

This sequence joins TRBV5-6 and TRBJ1-2; 7 bases line up with TRBD1. The CDR3 length is 13 residues. Germline V gives CDR1 SGHDT, CDR2 YYEEEE. V gave up 4 bases and J gave up 3 bases; unmatched junction bases: 3. CDR3 bases: TGTGCCAGCAGCGTCGGGACAGACTATGGCTACACCTTC. It codes for CASSVGTDYGYTF.

Only one count was recorded for this clonotype. DNA of the CDR3: TGTGCCTGGAGTTCCGGACAGGGCCATTACAATGAGCAGTTCTTC. Amino acid sequence: CAWSSGQGHYNEQFF. The V gene is TRBV30, the J gene TRBJ2-1, with TRBD1 matching 8 bases. CDR1 is GTSNPN, CDR2 SVGIG, per germline (reference sequence). V trimming: 2 bases; J trimming: 4 bases; junction bases outside the gene matches: 7. This CDR3 contains 15 residues.

This clonotype was seen more than once but under ten times. The rearrangement links TRBV20-1 to TRBJ2-3; D is perhaps TRBD2 (5 bases). Germline CDR1 and CDR2: DFQATT and SNEGSKA (reference sequence). V lost 8 bases and J lost 2, with 14 bases in between. The CDR3 is 13 residues long. CDR3: CSTMGRNTDTQYF. In DNA form, the CDR3 reads TGCAGTACCATGGGGAGAAACACAGATACGCAGTATTTT.